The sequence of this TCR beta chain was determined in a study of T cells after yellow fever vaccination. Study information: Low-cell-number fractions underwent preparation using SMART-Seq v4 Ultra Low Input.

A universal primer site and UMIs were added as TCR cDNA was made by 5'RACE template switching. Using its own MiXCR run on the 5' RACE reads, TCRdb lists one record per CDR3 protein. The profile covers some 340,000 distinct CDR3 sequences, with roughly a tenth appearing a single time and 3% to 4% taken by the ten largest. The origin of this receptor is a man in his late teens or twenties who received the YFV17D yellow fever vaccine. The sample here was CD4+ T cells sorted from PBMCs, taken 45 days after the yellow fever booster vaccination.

The CDR3 nucleotides are TGCGCCAGCGGCCTACGCGGCGGGACGGGTGAAAAACTGTTTTTT. Translation: CASGLRGGTGEKLFF. The chain is built from TRBV5-1 and TRBJ1-4; D is perhaps TRBD1 (5 bases). With 7 bases removed from V and 7 bases from J, the gap between germline ends came to 20 bases. CDR1 and CDR2 (germline): SGHRS, YFSETQ. CDR3 length equals 15 residues.